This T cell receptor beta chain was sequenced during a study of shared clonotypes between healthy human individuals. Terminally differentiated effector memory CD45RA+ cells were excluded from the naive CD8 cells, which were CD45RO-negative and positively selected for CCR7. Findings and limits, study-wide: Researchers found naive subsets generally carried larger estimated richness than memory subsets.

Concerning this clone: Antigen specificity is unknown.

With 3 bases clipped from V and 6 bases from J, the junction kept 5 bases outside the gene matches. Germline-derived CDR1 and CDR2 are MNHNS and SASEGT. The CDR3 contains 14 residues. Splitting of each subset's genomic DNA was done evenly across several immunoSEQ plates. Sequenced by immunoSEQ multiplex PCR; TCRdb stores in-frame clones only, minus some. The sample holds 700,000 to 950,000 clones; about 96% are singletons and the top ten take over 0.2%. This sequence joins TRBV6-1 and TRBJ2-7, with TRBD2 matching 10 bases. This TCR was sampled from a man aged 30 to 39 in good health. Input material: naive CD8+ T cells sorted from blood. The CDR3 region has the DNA TGTGCCAGCAGTGAGCGGCTAGCGGGAGTCGAGCAGTACTTC. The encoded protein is CASSERLAGVEQYF.